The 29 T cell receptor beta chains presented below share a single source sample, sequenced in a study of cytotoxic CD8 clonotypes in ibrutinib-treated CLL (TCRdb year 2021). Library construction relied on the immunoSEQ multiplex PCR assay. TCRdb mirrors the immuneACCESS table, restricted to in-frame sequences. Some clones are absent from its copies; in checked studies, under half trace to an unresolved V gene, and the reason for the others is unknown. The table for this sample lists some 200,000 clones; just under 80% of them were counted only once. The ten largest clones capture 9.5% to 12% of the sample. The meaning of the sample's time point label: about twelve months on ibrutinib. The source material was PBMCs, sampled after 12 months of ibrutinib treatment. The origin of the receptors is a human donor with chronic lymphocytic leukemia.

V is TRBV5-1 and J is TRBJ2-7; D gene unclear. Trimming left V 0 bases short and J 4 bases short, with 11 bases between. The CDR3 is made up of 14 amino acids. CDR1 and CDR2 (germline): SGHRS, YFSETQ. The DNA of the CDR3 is TGCGCCAGCAGCTTGGAGGCTGGGCAGTACGAGCAGTACTTC. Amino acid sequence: CASSLEAGQYEQYF.

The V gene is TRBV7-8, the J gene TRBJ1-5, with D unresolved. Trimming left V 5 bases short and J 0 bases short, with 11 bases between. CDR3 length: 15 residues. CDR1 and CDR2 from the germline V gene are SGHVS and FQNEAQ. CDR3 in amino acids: CASSQRPASNQPQHF. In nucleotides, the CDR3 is TGTGCCAGCAGCCAAAGGCCGGCTAGCAATCAGCCCCAGCATTTT.

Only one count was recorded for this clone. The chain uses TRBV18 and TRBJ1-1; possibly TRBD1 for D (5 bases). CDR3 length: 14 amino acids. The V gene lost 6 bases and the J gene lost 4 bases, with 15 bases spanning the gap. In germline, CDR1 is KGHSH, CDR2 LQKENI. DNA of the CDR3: TGTGCCAGCTCCCCCACCGTCGGGGCCACTGAAGCTTTCTTT. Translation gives CASSPTVGATEAFF. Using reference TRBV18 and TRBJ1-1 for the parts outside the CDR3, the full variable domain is NAGVMQNPRHLVRRRGQEARLRCSPMKGHSHVYWYRQLPEEGLKFMVYLQKENIIDESGMPKERFSAEFPKEGPSILRIQQVVRGDSAAYFCASSPTVGATEAFFGQGTRLTVV.

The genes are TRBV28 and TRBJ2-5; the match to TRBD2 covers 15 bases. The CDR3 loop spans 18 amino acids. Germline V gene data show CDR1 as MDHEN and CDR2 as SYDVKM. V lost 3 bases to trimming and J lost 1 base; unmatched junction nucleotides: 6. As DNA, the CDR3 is TGTGCCAGCAGTTTGTGGACTAGCGGGAGGGAACCCCAAGAGACCCAGTACTTC. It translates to CASSLWTSGREPQETQYF.

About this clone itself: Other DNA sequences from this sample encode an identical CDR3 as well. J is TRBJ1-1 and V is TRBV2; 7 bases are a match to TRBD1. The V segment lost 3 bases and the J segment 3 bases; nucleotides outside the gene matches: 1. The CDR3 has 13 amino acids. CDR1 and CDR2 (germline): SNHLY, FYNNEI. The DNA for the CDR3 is TGTGCCAGCAGTGAGCAGGGGGACACTGAAGCTTTCTTT. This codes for CASSEQGDTEAFF.

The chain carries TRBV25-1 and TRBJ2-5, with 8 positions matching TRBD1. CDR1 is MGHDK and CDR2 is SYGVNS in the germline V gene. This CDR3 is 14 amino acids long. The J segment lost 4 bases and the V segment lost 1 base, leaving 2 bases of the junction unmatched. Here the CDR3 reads CASSESDRGETQYF. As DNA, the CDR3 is TGTGCCAGCAGTGAATCCGACAGGGGAGAGACCCAGTACTTC.

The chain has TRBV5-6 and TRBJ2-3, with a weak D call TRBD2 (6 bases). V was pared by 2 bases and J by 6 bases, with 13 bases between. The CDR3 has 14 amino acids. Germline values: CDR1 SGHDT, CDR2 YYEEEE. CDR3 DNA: TGTGCCAGCAGCTTAAGGACTATTTCTGATACGCAGTATTTT. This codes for CASSLRTISDTQYF.

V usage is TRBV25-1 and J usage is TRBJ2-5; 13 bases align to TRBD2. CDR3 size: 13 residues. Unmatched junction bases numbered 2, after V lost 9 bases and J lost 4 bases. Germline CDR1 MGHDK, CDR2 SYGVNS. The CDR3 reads CASRTSGGETQYF. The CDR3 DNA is TGTGCCAGTAGGACTAGCGGGGGAGAGACCCAGTACTTC.

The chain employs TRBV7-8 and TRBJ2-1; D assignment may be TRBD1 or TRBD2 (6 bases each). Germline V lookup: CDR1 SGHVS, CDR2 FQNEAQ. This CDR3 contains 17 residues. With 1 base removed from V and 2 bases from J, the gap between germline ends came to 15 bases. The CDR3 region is CASSLVFRGRAYNEQFF. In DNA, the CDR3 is TGTGCCAGCAGCTTAGTTTTCCGGGGGCGCGCCTACAATGAGCAGTTCTTC.

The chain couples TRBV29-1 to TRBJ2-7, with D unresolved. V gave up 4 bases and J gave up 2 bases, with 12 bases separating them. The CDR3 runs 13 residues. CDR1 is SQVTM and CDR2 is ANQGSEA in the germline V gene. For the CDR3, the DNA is TGCAGCGTTGGAAGCCGCAGCGCCTACGAGCAGTACTTC. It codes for CSVGSRSAYEQYF.

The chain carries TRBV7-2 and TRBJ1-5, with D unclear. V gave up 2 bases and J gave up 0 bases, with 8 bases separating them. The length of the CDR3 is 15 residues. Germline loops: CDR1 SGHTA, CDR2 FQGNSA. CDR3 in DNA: TGTGCCAGCAGCTTATCAGGTTATAGCAATCAGCCCCAGCATTTT. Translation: CASSLSGYSNQPQHF.

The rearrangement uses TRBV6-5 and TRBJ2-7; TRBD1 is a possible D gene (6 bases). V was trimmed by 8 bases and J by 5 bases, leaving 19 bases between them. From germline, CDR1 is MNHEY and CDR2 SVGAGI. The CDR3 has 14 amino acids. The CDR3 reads CASGTDRLGNEQYF. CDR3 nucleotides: TGTGCCAGCGGAACCGACAGGCTGGGCAACGAGCAGTACTTC.

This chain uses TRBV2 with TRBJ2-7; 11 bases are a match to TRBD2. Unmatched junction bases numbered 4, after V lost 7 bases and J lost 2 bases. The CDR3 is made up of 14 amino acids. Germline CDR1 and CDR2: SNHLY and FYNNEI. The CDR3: CASIEGLAAYEQYF. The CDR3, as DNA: TGTGCCAGCATTGAGGGACTAGCGGCCTACGAGCAGTACTTC.

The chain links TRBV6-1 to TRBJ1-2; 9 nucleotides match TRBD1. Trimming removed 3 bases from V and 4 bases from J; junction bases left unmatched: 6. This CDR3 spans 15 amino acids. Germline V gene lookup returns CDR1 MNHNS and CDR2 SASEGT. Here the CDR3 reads CASSDGTGTGYGYTF. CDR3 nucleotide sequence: TGTGCCAGCAGTGATGGGACAGGGACCGGCTATGGCTACACCTTC.

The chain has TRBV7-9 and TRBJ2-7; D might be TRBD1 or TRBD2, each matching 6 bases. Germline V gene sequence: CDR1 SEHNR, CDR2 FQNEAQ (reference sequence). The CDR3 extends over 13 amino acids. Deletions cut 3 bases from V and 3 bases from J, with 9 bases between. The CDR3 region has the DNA TGTGCCAGCAGCTTGGAGGGGGTCTACGAGCAGTACTTC. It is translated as CASSLEGVYEQYF.

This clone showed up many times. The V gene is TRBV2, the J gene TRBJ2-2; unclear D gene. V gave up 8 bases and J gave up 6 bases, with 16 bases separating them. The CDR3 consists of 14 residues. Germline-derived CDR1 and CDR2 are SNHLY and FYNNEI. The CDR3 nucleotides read TGTGCCAGCTGCTCCCGGCCGGGTGCCGGGGAGCTGTTTTTT. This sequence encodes CASCSRPGAGELFF. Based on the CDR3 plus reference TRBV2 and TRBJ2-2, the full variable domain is EPEVTQTPSHQVTQMGQEVILRCVPISNHLYFYWYRQILGQKVEFLVSFYNNEISEKSEIFDDQFSVERPDGSNFTLKIRSTKLEDSAMYFCASCSRPGAGELFFGEGSRLTVL.

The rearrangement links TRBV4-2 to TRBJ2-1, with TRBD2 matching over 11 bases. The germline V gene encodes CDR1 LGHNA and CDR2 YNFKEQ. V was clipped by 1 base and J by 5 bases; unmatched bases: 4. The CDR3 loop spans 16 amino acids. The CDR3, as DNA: TGTGCCAGCAGCCAAGCAGGGACTAGCGGTAACAATGAGCAGTTCTTC. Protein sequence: CASSQAGTSGNNEQFF.

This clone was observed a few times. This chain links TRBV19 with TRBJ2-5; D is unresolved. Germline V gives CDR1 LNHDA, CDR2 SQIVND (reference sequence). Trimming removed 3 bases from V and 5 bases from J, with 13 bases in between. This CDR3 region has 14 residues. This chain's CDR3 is CASSINSERETQYF. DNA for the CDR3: TGTGCCAGTAGTATTAACAGCGAGAGGGAGACCCAGTACTTC.

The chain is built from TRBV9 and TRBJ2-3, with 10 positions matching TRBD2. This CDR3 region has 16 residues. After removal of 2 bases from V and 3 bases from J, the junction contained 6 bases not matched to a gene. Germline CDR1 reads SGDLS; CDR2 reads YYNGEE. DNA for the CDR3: TGTGCCAGCAGCGTTCTTAGCGGGGGGCGGACAGATACGCAGTATTTT. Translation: CASSVLSGGRTDTQYF.

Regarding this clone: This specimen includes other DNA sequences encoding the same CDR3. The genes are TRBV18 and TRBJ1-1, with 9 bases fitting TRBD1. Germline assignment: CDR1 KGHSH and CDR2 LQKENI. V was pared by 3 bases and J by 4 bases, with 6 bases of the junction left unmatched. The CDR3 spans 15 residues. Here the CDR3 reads CASSPGDRVGTEAFF. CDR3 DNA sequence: TGTGCCAGCTCACCCGGGGACAGGGTGGGCACTGAAGCTTTCTTT.

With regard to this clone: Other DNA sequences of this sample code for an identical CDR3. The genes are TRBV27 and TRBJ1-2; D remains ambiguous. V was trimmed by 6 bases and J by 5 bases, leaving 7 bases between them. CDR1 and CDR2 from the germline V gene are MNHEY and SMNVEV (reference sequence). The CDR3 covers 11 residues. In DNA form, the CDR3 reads TGTGCCAGCAGATCGTATTATGGCTACACCTTC. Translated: CASRSYYGYTF.

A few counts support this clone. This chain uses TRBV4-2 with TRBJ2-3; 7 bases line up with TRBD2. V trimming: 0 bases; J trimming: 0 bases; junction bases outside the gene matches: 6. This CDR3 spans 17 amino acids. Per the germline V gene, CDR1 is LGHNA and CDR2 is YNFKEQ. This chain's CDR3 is CASSQEGASGSTDTQYF. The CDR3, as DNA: TGTGCCAGCAGCCAAGAAGGGGCTAGCGGAAGCACAGATACGCAGTATTTT.

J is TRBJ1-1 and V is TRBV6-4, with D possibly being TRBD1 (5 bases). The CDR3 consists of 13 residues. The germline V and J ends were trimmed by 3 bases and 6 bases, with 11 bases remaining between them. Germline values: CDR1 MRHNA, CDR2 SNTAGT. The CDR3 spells CASSEEGRSEAFF. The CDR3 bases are TGTGCCAGCAGTGAAGAGGGGAGGTCTGAAGCTTTCTTT.

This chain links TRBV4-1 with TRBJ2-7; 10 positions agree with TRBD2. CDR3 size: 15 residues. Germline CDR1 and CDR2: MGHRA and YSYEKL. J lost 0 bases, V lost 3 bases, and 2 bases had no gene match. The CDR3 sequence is CASSQGTSVSYEQYF. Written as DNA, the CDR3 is TGCGCCAGCAGCCAGGGGACTAGCGTCTCCTACGAGCAGTACTTC.

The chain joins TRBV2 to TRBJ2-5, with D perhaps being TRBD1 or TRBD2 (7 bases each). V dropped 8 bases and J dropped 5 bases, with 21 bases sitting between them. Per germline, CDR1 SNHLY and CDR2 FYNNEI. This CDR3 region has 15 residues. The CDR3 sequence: CASLGGGSGLETQYF. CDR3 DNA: TGTGCCAGCCTAGGGGGCGGGAGCGGCTTGGAGACCCAGTACTTC. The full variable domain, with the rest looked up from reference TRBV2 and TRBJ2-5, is EPEVTQTPSHQVTQMGQEVILRCVPISNHLYFYWYRQILGQKVEFLVSFYNNEISEKSEIFDDQFSVERPDGSNFTLKIRSTKLEDSAMYFCASLGGGSGLETQYFGPGTRLLVL.

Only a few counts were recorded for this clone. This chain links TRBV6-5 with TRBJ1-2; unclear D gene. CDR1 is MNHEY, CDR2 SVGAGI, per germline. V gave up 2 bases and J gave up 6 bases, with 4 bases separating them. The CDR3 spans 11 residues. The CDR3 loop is CASSYNNGYTF. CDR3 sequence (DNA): TGTGCCAGCAGTTACAACAATGGCTACACCTTC.

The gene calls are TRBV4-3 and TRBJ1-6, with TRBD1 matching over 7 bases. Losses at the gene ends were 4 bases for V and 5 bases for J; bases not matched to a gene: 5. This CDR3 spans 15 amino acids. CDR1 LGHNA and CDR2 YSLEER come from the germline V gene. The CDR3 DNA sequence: TGCGCCAGCAGCCCGGGGACAGTGAATAATTCACCCCTCCACTTT. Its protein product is CASSPGTVNNSPLHF.

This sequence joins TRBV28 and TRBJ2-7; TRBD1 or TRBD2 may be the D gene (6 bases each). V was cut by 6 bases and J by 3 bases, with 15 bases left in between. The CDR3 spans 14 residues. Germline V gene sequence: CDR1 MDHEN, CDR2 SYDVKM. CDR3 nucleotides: TGTGCCAGCAGGGGCAGGGGAGGAATCTACGAGCAGTACTTC. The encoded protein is CASRGRGGIYEQYF.

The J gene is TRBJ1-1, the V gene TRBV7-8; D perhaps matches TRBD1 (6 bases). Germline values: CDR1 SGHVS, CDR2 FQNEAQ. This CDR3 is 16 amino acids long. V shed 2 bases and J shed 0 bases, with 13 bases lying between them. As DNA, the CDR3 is TGTGCCAGCAGCTTACGGGGGGGCCTCATGAACACTGAAGCTTTCTTT. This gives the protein CASSLRGGLMNTEAFF.